This T cell receptor (beta chain) was recorded in a study of control samples from healthy donors and cancer patients. Germline CDR1 reads SNHLY; CDR2 reads FYNNEI. The CDR3 length is 17 residues. The V and J ends lost 0 bases and 7 bases respectively, with 16 bases between them. Assay: immunoSEQ multiplex PCR; the TCRdb copy retains only in-frame clones and omits some. The sample lists approximately 70,000 clones, around 87% occurring once. V usage is TRBV2 and J usage is TRBJ1-6, with a tentative D call TRBD1 (5 bases). The source material was PBMCs. The sequence derives from a woman aged 50 to 60 with head and neck cancer. CDR3: CASSEAPDMGRNSPLHF. CDR3 coding DNA: TGTGCCAGCAGTGAAGCCCCCGACATGGGGCGGAATTCACCCCTCCACTTT.